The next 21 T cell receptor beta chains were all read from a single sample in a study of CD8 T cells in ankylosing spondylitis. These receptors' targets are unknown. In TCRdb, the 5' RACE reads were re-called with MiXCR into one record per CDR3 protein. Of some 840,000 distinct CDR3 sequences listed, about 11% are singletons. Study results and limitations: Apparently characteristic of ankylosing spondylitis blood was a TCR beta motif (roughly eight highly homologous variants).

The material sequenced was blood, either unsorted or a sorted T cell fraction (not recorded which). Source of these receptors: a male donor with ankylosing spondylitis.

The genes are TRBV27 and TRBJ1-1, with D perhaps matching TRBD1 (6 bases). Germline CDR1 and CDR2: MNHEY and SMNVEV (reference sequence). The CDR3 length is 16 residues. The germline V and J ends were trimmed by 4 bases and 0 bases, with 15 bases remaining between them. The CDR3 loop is CASSSRDTSMNTEAFF. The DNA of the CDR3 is TGTGCCAGCAGTTCCCGGGACACCTCAATGAACACTGAAGCTTTCTTT.

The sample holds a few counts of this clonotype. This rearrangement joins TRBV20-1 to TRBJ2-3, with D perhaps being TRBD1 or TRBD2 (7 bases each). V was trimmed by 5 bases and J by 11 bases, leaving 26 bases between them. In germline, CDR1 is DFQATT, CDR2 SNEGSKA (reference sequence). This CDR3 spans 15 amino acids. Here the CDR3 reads CSAPQGGAREGEQYF. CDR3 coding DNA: TGCAGTGCTCCCCAGGGGGGCGCAAGGGAGGGAGAGCAGTATTTT.

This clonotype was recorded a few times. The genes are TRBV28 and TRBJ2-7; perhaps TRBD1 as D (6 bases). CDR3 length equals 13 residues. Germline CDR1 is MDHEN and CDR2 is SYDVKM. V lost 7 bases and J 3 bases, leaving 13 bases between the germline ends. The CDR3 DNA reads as TGTGCCAGCACTAGGACAGCTTACTACGAGCAGTACTTC. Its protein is CASTRTAYYEQYF. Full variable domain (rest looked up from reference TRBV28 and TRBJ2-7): DVKVTQSSRYLVKRTGEKVFLECVQDMDHENMFWYRQDPGLGLRLIYFSYDVKMKEKGDIPEGYSVSREKKERFSLILESASTNQTSMYLCASTRTAYYEQYFGPGTRLTVT.

The CDR3 reads CASSYVPDTQYF. In DNA, the CDR3 is TGTGCCAGCAGTTACGTACCAGATACGCAGTATTTT. The chain joins TRBV6-2 or TRBV6-3 to TRBJ2-3; D gene ambiguous. The CDR3 is 12 residues long. Trimming stripped 2 bases from V and 4 bases from J, with 4 bases between. The V gene's germline CDR1 is MNHEY and CDR2 SVGEGT.

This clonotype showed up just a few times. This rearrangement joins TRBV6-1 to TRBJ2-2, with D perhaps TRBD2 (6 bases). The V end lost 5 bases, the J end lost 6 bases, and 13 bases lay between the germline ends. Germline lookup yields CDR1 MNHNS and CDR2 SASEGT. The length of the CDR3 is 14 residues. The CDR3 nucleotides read TGTGCCAGCAGTCCGACTAGAGTCTCCGGGGAGCTGTTTTTT. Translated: CASSPTRVSGELFF.

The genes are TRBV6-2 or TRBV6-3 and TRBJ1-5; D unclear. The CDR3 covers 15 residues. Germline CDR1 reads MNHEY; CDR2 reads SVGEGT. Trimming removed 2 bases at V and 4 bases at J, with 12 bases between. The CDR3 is CASSYGNSDNQPQHF. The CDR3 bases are TGTGCCAGCAGTTACGGAAACAGCGATAATCAGCCCCAGCATTTT.

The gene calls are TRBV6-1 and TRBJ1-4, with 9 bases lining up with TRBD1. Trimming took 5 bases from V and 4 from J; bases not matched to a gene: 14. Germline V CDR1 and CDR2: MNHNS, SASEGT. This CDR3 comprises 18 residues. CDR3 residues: CASSPLSDRGWSNEKLFF. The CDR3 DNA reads TGTGCCAGCAGTCCTCTATCGGACAGGGGATGGAGTAATGAAAAACTGTTTTTT.

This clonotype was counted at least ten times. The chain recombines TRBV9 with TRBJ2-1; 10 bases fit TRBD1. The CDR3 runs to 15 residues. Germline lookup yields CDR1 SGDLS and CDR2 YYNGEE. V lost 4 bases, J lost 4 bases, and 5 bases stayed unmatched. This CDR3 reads CASSPQGQGYNEQFF. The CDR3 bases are TGTGCCAGCAGCCCCCAGGGACAGGGGTACAATGAGCAGTTCTTC.

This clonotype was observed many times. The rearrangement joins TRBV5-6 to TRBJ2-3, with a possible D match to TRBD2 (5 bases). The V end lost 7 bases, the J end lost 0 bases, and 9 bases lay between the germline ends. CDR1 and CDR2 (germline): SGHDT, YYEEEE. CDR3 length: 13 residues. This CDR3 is CASRSGSTDTQYF. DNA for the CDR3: TGTGCCAGCCGCTCGGGGAGCACAGATACGCAGTATTTT.

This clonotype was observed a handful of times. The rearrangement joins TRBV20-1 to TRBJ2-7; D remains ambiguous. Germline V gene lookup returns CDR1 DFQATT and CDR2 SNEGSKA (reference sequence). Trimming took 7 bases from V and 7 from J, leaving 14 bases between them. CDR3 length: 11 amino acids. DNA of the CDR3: TGCAGTGTCCTATGGGCTGGGGAGCAGTACTTC. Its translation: CSVLWAGEQYF.

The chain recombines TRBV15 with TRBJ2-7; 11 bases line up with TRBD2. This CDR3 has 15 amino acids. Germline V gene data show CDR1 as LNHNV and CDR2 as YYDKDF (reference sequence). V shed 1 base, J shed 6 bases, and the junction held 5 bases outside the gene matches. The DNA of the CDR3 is TGTGCCACCAGCAGAGTAGTAGCGGGAGGGCCCGAGCAGTACTTC. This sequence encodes CATSRVVAGGPEQYF. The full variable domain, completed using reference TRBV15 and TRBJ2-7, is DAMVIQNPRYQVTQFGKPVTLSCSQTLNHNVMYWYQQKSSQAPKLLFHYYDKDFNNEADTPDNFQSRRPNTSFCFLDIRSPGLGDTAMYLCATSRVVAGGPEQYFGPGTRLTVT.

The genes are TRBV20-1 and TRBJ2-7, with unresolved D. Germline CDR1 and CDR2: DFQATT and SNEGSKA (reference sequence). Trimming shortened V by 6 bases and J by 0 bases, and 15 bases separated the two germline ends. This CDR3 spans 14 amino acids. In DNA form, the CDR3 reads TGCAGTGCGGGAAGGGCTGCCAGCTCCTACGAGCAGTACTTC. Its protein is CSAGRAASSYEQYF.

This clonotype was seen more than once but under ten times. CDR3 in DNA: TGTGCCAGCAGCTCCCGGGCCGAAACTGAAGCTTTCTTT. This sequence encodes CASSSRAETEAFF. The chain joins TRBV7-2 to TRBJ1-1; D gene ambiguous. The CDR3 length is 13 residues. Trimming took off 4 bases at V and 5 bases at J, with 11 bases between the two ends. The germline V gene encodes CDR1 SGHTA and CDR2 FQGNSA.

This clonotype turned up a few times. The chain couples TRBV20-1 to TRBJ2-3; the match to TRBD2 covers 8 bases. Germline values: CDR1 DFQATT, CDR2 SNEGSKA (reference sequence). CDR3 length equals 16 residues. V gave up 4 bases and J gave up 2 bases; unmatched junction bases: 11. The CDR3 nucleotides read TGCAGTGCTACTGGTGGGATAGCGGGACCCACAGATACGCAGTATTTT. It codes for CSATGGIAGPTDTQYF.

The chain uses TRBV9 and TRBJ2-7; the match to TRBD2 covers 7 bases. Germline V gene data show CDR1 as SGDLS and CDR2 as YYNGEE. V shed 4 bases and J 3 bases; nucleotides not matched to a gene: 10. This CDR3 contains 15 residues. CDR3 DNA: TGTGCCAGCAGCACCGGGCCCTCGGGAGGCTACGAGCAGTACTTC. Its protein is CASSTGPSGGYEQYF.

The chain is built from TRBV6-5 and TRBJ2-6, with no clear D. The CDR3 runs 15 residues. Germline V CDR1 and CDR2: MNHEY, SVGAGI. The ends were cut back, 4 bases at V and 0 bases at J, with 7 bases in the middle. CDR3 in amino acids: CASSSLGSGANVLTF. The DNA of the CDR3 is TGTGCCAGCAGTTCCCTGGGCTCTGGGGCCAACGTCCTGACTTTC.

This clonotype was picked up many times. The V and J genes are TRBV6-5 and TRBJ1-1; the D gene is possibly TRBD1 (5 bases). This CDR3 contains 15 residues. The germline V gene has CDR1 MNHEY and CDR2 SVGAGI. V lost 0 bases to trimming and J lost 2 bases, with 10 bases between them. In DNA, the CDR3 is TGTGCCAGCAGTTACTCGGGAGGGGTTAACACTGAAGCTTTCTTT. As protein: CASSYSGGVNTEAFF.

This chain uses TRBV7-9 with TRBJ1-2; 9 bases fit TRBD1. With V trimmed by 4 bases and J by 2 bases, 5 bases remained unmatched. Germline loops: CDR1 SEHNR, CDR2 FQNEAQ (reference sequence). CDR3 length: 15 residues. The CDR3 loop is CASSSWDRENYGYTF. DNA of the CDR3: TGTGCCAGCAGCTCTTGGGACAGGGAGAACTATGGCTACACCTTC.

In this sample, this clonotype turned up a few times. CDR3 loop: CSARDKFQSNTGELFF. CDR3 sequence (DNA): TGCAGTGCTAGAGATAAGTTTCAGAGTAACACCGGGGAGCTGTTTTTT. The rearrangement joins TRBV20-1 to TRBJ2-2; no firm D call. The CDR3 has 16 amino acids. The V end was cut by 0 bases, the J end by 2 bases, with 13 bases between. Germline V lookup: CDR1 DFQATT, CDR2 SNEGSKA (reference sequence).

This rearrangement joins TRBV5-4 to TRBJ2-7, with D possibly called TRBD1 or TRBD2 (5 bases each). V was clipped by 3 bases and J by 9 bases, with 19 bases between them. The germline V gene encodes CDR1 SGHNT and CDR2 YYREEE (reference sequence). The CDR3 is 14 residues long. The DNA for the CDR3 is TGTGCCAGCAGCTCTAGCCGGGACGGCAGCAGGCAGTACTTC. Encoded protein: CASSSSRDGSRQYF.

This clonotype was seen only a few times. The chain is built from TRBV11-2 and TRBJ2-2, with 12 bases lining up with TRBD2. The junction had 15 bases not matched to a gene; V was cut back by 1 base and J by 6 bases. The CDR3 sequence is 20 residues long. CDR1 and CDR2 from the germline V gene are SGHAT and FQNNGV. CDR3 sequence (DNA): TGTGCCAGCAGCTTAGTTCTCACTAGCGGGGGGACCGAACGGTCCGGGGAGCTGTTTTTT. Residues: CASSLVLTSGGTERSGELFF.